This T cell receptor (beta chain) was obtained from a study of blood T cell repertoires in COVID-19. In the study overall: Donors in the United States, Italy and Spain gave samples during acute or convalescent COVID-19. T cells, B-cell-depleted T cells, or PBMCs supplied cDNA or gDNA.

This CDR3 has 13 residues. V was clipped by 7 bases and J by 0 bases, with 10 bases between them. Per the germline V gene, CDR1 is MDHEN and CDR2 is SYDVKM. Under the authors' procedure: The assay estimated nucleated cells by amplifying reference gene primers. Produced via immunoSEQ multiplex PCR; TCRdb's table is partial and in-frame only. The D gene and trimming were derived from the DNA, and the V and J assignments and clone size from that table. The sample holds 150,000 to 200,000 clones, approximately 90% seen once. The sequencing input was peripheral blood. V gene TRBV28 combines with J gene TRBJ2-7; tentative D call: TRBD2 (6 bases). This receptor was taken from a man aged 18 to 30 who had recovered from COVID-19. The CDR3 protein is CASTTGSSYEQYF. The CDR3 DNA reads TGTGCCAGCACCACCGGGAGCTCCTACGAGCAGTACTTC.